A selection of T cell receptor beta chains follows, all from one sample in a study of cytomegalovirus exposure and HLA in healthy donors. Produced via immunoSEQ multiplex PCR; TCRdb's table is partial and in-frame only. The profile shows 130,000 or so clones, about 61% of them singletons. Sequenced: PBMCs. The receptors were gathered from a male donor in good health and CMV-seronegative. The CDR3 runs from the conserved cysteine through the conserved F or W. D genes are given only for firm matches. The size entry is marked missing in some rows and otherwise reads once, few, many or a size class.

abundance | j_gene | d_gene | v_gene | CDR3aa | CDR3nt
few | TRBJ2-7 | . | TRBV7-2 | CASSLGLAASYEQYF | TGTGCCAGCAGCTTAGGCTTAGCTGCGTCCTACGAGCAGTACTTC
. | TRBJ2-7 | TRBD2 | TRBV6-6 | CASSPLAGGPGEQYF | TGTGCCAGCAGTCCCCTGGCGGGGGGGCCGGGCGAGCAGTACTTC
. | TRBJ2-3 | TRBD2 | TRBV7-3 | CASSSSGGGSTQYF | TGTGCCAGCAGCTCTAGCGGGGGGGGAAGTACGCAGTATTTT
. | TRBJ1-2 | . | TRBV28 | CASSSAGNYGYTF | TGTGCCAGCAGTTCCGCAGGGAACTATGGCTACACCTTC
few | TRBJ1-1 | . | TRBV7-8 | CASSLGRRDTEAFF | TGTGCCAGCAGCCTAGGGAGGAGGGACACTGAAGCTTTCTTT
few | TRBJ2-7 | . | TRBV18 | CASSPNPSYEQYF | TGTGCCAGCTCACCAAACCCCAGCTACGAGCAGTACTTC
. | TRBJ2-5 | TRBD2 | TRBV2 | CASSSDGGADQYF | TGTGCCAGCAGTTCCGACGGGGGGGCCGACCAGTACTTC
few | TRBJ1-1 | TRBD1 | TRBV7-9 | CASSLRNTGATEAFF | TGTGCCAGCAGCTTACGTAACACAGGGGCCACTGAAGCTTTCTTT
. | TRBJ2-3 | TRBD1 | TRBV7-9 | CASSSDRGRTDTQYF | TGTGCCAGCAGCTCGGACAGGGGGCGGACAGATACGCAGTATTTT
. | TRBJ1-1 | TRBD1 | TRBV15 | CATSRRQGAEAFF | TGTGCCACCAGCAGAAGACAGGGCGCTGAAGCTTTCTTT
. | TRBJ2-7 | TRBD2 | TRBV7-7 | CASSLIQAASGLPCRYEQYF | TGTGCTAGCAGCCTAATTCAGGCGGCTAGCGGACTTCCCTGTCGGTACGAGCAGTACTTC
once | TRBJ2-7 | . | TRBV2 | CASSEGGEQYF | TGTGCCAGCAGTGAGGGGGGTGAGCAGTACTTC
. | TRBJ1-2 | TRBD1 | TRBV5-1 | CASSRGTGGSNYGYTF | TGCGCCAGCAGCCGGGGGACAGGGGGAAGTAACTATGGCTACACCTTC
. | TRBJ1-2 | TRBD1 | TRBV7-9 | CASSLGPGQAFYGYTF | TGTGCCAGCAGCTTAGGACCGGGACAGGCATTCTATGGCTACACCTTC
. | TRBJ1-1 | . | TRBV16 | CASSQTGTPFPEAFF | TGTGCCAGCAGCCAAACAGGGACCCCCTTTCCCGAAGCTTTCTTT
. | TRBJ1-2 | . | TRBV5-4 | CASSEGATYGYTF | TGTGCCAGCAGCGAGGGCGCGACCTATGGCTACACCTTC
once | TRBJ1-1 | . | TRBV5-5 | CASSLTRTTEAFF | TGTGCCAGCAGCTTGACCAGGACTACCGAAGCTTTCTTT
. | TRBJ1-2 | . | TRBV5-8 | CASSPVWSGYTF | TGTGCCAGCAGCCCAGTTTGGTCTGGCTACACCTTC
few | TRBJ2-4 | TRBD2 | TRBV6-5 | CASSSGGRNIQYF | TGTGCCAGCAGTTCGGGGGGAAGAAACATTCAGTACTTC
. | TRBJ2-7 | TRBD2 | TRBV7-2 | CASRPHSGGRSYEQYF | TGTGCCAGCAGACCGCATAGCGGGGGAAGGTCCTACGAGCAGTACTTC
. | TRBJ2-7 | TRBD1 | TRBV7-2 | CASSFAGTDSYEQYF | TGTGCCAGCAGCTTCGCCGGGACAGACTCCTACGAGCAGTACTTC
few | TRBJ1-2 | TRBD1 | TRBV5-1 | CASGKTRDRGNLTF | TGCGCCAGCGGGAAAACTCGGGACAGGGGGAATTTGACCTTC
. | TRBJ1-2 | . | TRBV4-1 | CASSPWAGDNYGYTF | TGCGCCAGCAGCCCCTGGGCAGGGGACAACTATGGCTACACCTTC
. | TRBJ1-3 | . | TRBV7-9 | CASSGPLYSDSGNTIYF | TGTGCCAGCAGCGGCCCCCTTTACAGTGACTCTGGAAACACCATATATTTT
. | TRBJ2-6 | TRBD1 | TRBV7-9 | CASSEPRDRAAGANVLTF | TGTGCCAGCAGCGAGCCCAGAGACAGGGCTGCAGGGGCCAACGTCCTGACTTTC
. | TRBJ1-1 | . | TRBV6-5 | CASSYSTRVNTEAFF | TGTGCCAGCAGTTACTCGACGCGGGTTAACACTGAAGCTTTCTTT
. | TRBJ2-7 | TRBD1 | TRBV10-3 | CAISESRDSSGEQYF | TGTGCCATCAGTGAGTCCCGGGACAGTTCTGGGGAGCAGTACTTC
once | TRBJ2-5 | TRBD2 | TRBV19 | CASSDTASAGGQQETQYF | TGTGCCAGTAGTGATACCGCGTCAGCGGGGGGCCAACAAGAGACCCAGTACTTC
few | TRBJ2-2 | TRBD2 | TRBV7-8 | CASSSPPAGRGRSTGELFF | TGTGCCAGCAGCTCCCCGCCTGCCGGGCGGGGGAGGAGCACCGGGGAGCTGTTTTTT
. | TRBJ2-5 | . | TRBV27 | CASSLSSGWRGTQYF | TGTGCCAGCAGTTTATCGTCAGGGTGGAGAGGGACCCAGTACTTC
. | TRBJ1-1 | TRBD1 | TRBV15 | CATSRGQVNTEAFF | TGTGCCACCAGCAGGGGACAGGTGAACACTGAAGCTTTCTTT
. | TRBJ2-2 | . | TRBV7-6 | CASSHDWNTGELFF | TGTGCCAGCAGCCACGACTGGAACACCGGGGAGCTGTTTTTT
. | TRBJ2-5 | TRBD1 | TRBV27 | CASSDRGATQYF | TGTGCCAGCAGTGACAGGGGGGCGACCCAGTACTTC
. | TRBJ2-7 | . | TRBV6-6 | CASSYLGGPTYEQYF | TGTGCCAGCAGTTACTTGGGGGGGCCCACGTACGAGCAGTACTTC
few | TRBJ2-3 | . | TRBV18 | CASSPSPATDTQYF | TGTGCCAGCTCACCTAGCCCCGCCACAGATACGCAGTATTTT
. | TRBJ2-3 | . | TRBV25-1 | CASRGDEWTDTQYF | TGTGCCAGCAGAGGGGATGAGTGGACAGATACGCAGTATTTT